The 8 T cell receptor beta chains below come from one sample, sequenced in a study of tumor T cells in aggressive B-cell lymphoma. Sequenced by immunoSEQ multiplex PCR; TCRdb stores in-frame clones only, minus some. The sample lists approximately 3,000 clones, roughly 86% occurring once. Input material: tumor tissue. These TCRs come from an adult with diffuse large B cell lymphoma.

CDR3 sequence reads: CASSQGQFYEQYF. CDR3 DNA: TGTGCCAGCTCCCAGGGACAGTTTTACGAGCAGTACTTC. The chain couples TRBV18 to TRBJ2-7; 7 nucleotides align to TRBD1. With 6 bases clipped from V and 4 bases from J, the junction kept 6 bases outside the gene matches. CDR1 is KGHSH, CDR2 LQKENI, per germline. The CDR3 is 13 amino acids.

The V call is TRBV7-3, the J call TRBJ2-1, with TRBD2 matching over 15 bases. Germline CDR1 is SGHTA and CDR2 is FQGTGA. V lost 4 bases, J lost 7 bases, and 2 bases stayed unmatched. This CDR3 spans 15 amino acids. CDR3 in DNA: TGTGCCAGCAGCTCCGGGACTAGCGGGAGGAATGAGCAGTTCTTC. Translating it yields CASSSGTSGRNEQFF.

The V and J genes are TRBV18 and TRBJ1-4; a possible D gene is TRBD1 (6 bases). In germline, CDR1 is KGHSH, CDR2 LQKENI. There are 15 residues in the CDR3. Trimming took off 6 bases at V and 0 bases at J, with 11 bases between the two ends. The CDR3 DNA is TGTGCCAGCTCGCAGGGACAAGCAACTAATGAAAAACTGTTTTTT. Residues: CASSQGQATNEKLFF. Looking up the rest from reference TRBV18 and TRBJ1-4 gives the full variable domain: NAGVMQNPRHLVRRRGQEARLRCSPMKGHSHVYWYRQLPEEGLKFMVYLQKENIIDESGMPKERFSAEFPKEGPSILRIQQVVRGDSAAYFCASSQGQATNEKLFFGSGTQLSVL.

The rearrangement uses TRBV7-6 and TRBJ2-7; 8 bases are shared with TRBD1. The CDR3 is 14 residues long. The V gene's germline CDR1 is SGHVS and CDR2 FNYEAQ. V gave up 1 base and J gave up 2 bases; unmatched junction bases: 1. CDR3 nucleotide sequence: TGTGCCAGCAGCTTAGGACAGGGGACCTACGAGCAGTACTTC. This translates into CASSLGQGTYEQYF.

This rearrangement joins TRBV7-9 to TRBJ1-1; a weak D match, TRBD1 (5 bases). V was cut by 5 bases and J by 10 bases, with 17 bases left in between. CDR3 size: 13 residues. Germline lookup yields CDR1 SEHNR and CDR2 FQNEAQ (reference sequence). This CDR3 is CASSSSGLSPAFF. CDR3 sequence (DNA): TGTGCCAGCAGCAGTTCAGGGTTGTCTCCAGCTTTCTTT.

V gene TRBV18 combines with J gene TRBJ2-7, with D possibly being TRBD2 (5 bases). The CDR3 length is 13 residues. In germline, CDR1 is KGHSH, CDR2 LQKENI. V was pared by 0 bases and J by 6 bases, with 9 bases between. CDR3 sequence reads: CASSPPEVSEQYF. DNA for the CDR3: TGTGCCAGCTCACCACCGGAGGTCTCCGAGCAGTACTTC.

This clone was recorded once. The V and J genes are TRBV27 and TRBJ2-5, with 7 nucleotides matching TRBD1. The assigned J gene may be wrong: the sequence end matches TRBJ2-7 better. Germline V gene sequence: CDR1 MNHEY, CDR2 SMNVEV (reference sequence). The CDR3 is 13 residues long. DNA of the CDR3: TGTGCCAGCAGTTTCACTACAGGGGTCGAGCAGTACTTC. Translation: CASSFTTGVEQYF.

With regard to this clone: Relative to the germline gene, one junction end is altered; a read error may explain this. V is TRBV29-1 and J is TRBJ1-2; D not resolved. The CDR3 has 11 amino acids. CDR1 and CDR2 from the germline V gene are SQVTM and ANQGSEA. CDR3 region: CSVEGGLGCTF. The CDR3 DNA is TGCAGCGTTGAGGGAGGGCTTGGCTGCACCTTC. Filled out from reference TRBV29-1 and TRBJ1-2, the complete variable domain reads SAVISQKPSRDICQRGTSLTIQCQVDSQVTMMFWYRQQPGQSLTLIATANQGSEATYESGFVIDKFPISRPNLTFSTLTVSNMSPEDSSIYLCSVEGGLGCTFGSGTRLTVV.